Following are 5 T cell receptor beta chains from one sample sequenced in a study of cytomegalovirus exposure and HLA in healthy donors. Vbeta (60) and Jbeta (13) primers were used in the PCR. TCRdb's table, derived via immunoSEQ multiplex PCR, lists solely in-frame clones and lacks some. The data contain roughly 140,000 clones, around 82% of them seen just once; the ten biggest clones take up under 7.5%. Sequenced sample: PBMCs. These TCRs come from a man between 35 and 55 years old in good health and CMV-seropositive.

The chain's CDR3 is CASSSWTSGTHTDTQYF. In DNA, the CDR3 is TGTGCCAGCAGCTCCTGGACTAGCGGGACCCACACAGATACGCAGTATTTT. The genes are TRBV11-2 and TRBJ2-3; 12 bases match TRBD2. V lost 4 bases, J lost 2 bases, and 7 bases stayed unmatched. This CDR3 has 17 amino acids. CDR1 and CDR2 (germline): SGHAT, FQNNGV. Based on the CDR3 plus reference TRBV11-2 and TRBJ2-3, the full variable domain is EAGVAQSPRYKIIEKRQSVAFWCNPISGHATLYWYQQILGQGPKLLIQFQNNGVVDDSQLPKDRFSAERLKGVDSTLKIQPAKLEDSAVYLCASSSWTSGTHTDTQYFGPGTRLTVL.

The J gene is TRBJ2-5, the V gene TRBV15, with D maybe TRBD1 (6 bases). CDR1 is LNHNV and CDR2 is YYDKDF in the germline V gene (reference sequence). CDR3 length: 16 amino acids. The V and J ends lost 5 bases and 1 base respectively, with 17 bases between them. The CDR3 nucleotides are TGTGCCACCAGCGATCACAGGGCCCCACTCCAAGAGACCCAGTACTTC. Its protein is CATSDHRAPLQETQYF.

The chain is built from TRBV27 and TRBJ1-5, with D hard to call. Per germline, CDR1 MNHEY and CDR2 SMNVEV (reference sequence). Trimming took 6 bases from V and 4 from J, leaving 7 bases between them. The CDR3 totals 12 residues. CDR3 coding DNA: TGTGCCAGCAGCCCCCCTAATCAGCCCCAGCATTTT. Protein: CASSPPNQPQHF.

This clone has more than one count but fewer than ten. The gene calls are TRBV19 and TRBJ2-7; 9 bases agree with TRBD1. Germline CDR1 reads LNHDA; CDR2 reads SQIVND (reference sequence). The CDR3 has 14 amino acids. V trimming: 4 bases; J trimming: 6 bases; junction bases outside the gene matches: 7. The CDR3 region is CASSRDRASGEQYF. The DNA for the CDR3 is TGTGCCAGTAGTAGGGACAGGGCGTCCGGCGAGCAGTACTTC.

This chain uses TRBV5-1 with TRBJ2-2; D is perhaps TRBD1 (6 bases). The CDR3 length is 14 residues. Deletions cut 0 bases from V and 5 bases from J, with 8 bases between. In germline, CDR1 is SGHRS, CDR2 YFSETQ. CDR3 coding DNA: TGCGCCAGCAGCTTGGTACAGGGAACCGGGGAGCTGTTTTTT. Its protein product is CASSLVQGTGELFF.